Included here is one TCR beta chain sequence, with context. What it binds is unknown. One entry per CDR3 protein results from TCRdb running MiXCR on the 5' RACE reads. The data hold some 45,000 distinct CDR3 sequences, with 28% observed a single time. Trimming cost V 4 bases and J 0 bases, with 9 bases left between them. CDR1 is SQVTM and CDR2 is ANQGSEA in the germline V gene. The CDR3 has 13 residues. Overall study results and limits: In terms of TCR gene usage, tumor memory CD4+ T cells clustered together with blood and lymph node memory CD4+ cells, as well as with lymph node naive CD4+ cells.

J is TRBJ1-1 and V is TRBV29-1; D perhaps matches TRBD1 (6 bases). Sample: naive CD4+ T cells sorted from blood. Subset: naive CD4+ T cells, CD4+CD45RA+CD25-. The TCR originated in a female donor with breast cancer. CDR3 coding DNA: TGCAGCGTTGGTTCAGGGGTGAACACTGAAGCTTTCTTT. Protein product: CSVGSGVNTEAFF.